What follows are 28 T cell receptor beta chains derived from one specimen sequenced in a study of cytomegalovirus exposure and HLA in healthy donors. The primer mix had 60 Vbeta and 13 Jbeta primers. Profiling relied on immunoSEQ multiplex PCR, and the TCRdb table lists in-frame clones only, not all of them. The sample carries about 130,000 clones, 80% recorded once. The sequenced sample consisted of PBMCs. The receptors originated from a male donor in good health and CMV-seronegative.

This chain joins TRBV7-2 and TRBJ2-3; no reliable D call. Germline V gene sequence: CDR1 SGHTA, CDR2 FQGNSA. The CDR3 covers 13 residues. The V gene lost 4 bases and the J gene lost 6 bases, with 11 bases spanning the gap. The CDR3 nucleotides are TGTGCCAGCAGCTCAACATTCGGGGATACGCAGTATTTT. This sequence encodes CASSSTFGDTQYF. The full variable domain, rest sourced from reference TRBV7-2 and TRBJ2-3, is GAGVSQSPSNKVTEKGKDVELRCDPISGHTALYWYRQSLGQGLEFLIYFQGNSAPDKSGLPSDRFSAERTGGSVSTLTIQRTQQEDSAVYLCASSSTFGDTQYFGPGTRLTVL.

The chain combines TRBV10-1 with TRBJ2-7; maybe TRBD2 (6 bases). Per germline, CDR1 WNHNN and CDR2 SYGVQD (reference sequence). The CDR3 is 15 residues long. Trimming removed 0 bases from V and 2 bases from J, with 11 bases in between. The CDR3 region is CASSESTGVTYEQYF. CDR3 DNA: TGCGCCAGCAGTGAGTCGACGGGGGTCACCTACGAGCAGTACTTC.

CDR3 DNA: TGTGCCAGCACAGGAGGGACTAGCGGTACAGATACGCAGTATTTT. It yields the protein CASTGGTSGTDTQYF. The chain combines TRBV9 with TRBJ2-3; 11 nucleotides match TRBD2. This CDR3 is 15 amino acids long. Germline V gene sequence: CDR1 SGDLS, CDR2 YYNGEE. V shed 6 bases and J 3 bases; nucleotides not matched to a gene: 6.

V is TRBV5-8 and J is TRBJ1-1; D ambiguous. This CDR3 has 10 amino acids. V shed 5 bases and J shed 10 bases, with 9 bases lying between them. Germline-derived CDR1 and CDR2 are SGHTS and YDEGEE. Here the CDR3 DNA reads TGTGCCAGCAGATATCGCGGAGCTTTCTTT. It translates to CASRYRGAFF.

The J gene is TRBJ2-1, the V gene TRBV4-1, with a weak D call TRBD2 (6 bases). V lost 2 bases, J lost 8 bases, and 19 bases lay in between. This CDR3 spans 16 amino acids. CDR1 and CDR2 (germline): MGHRA, YSYEKL. This CDR3 reads CASSQRGLPGGYEQFF. Here the CDR3 DNA reads TGCGCCAGCAGCCAACGGGGGTTGCCCGGTGGTTATGAGCAGTTCTTC.

This sequence joins TRBV19 and TRBJ1-1; a possible D gene is TRBD1 (5 bases). This CDR3 has 14 amino acids. CDR1 and CDR2 (germline): LNHDA, SQIVND (reference sequence). The V end lost 0 bases, the J end lost 8 bases, and 13 bases lay between the germline ends. CDR3 loop: CASSIDLQVSEAFF. CDR3 DNA sequence: TGTGCCAGTAGTATAGATCTACAGGTTTCCGAAGCTTTCTTT.

This clone was seen a few times. The chain couples TRBV6-1 to TRBJ2-5; D is uncertain. The germline gives CDR1 MNHNS, CDR2 SASEGT. V dropped 3 bases and J dropped 5 bases, with 4 bases sitting between them. CDR3 length: 11 residues. CDR3 sequence (DNA): TGTGCCAGCAGTGACAGGGAGACCCAGTACTTC. Amino acids: CASSDRETQYF.

The V gene is TRBV30, the J gene TRBJ1-5, with D possibly being TRBD1 (5 bases). Germline V gene lookup returns CDR1 GTSNPN and CDR2 SVGIG (reference sequence). The CDR3 sequence is 16 residues long. V was pared by 1 base and J by 3 bases, with 16 bases between. CDR3 protein: CAWSDWGPGVNQPQHF. CDR3 nucleotides: TGTGCCTGGAGTGATTGGGGCCCTGGCGTCAATCAGCCCCAGCATTTT.

This clone was counted a single time. J is TRBJ2-7 and V is TRBV25-1; 9 nucleotides agree with TRBD1. The CDR3 sequence is 15 residues long. Losses at the gene ends were 7 bases for V and 5 bases for J; bases not matched to a gene: 12. Germline CDR1 reads MGHDK; CDR2 reads SYGVNS. The CDR3: CASTEGDRASHEQYF. DNA of the CDR3: TGTGCCAGCACCGAAGGGGACAGGGCATCCCACGAGCAGTACTTC.

This clone was picked up one time. For the CDR3, the DNA is TGTGCCAGCAGCTCGGGACAGGTCCCCACCGGGGAGCTGTTTTTT. It is translated as CASSSGQVPTGELFF. The chain recombines TRBV7-6 with TRBJ2-2; 8 positions match TRBD1. CDR3 length equals 15 residues. Germline lookup yields CDR1 SGHVS and CDR2 FNYEAQ. Trimming removed 4 bases from V and 4 bases from J; junction bases left unmatched: 5.

The chain recombines TRBV4-2 with TRBJ1-1, with TRBD1 matching over 9 bases. The CDR3 length is 14 residues. J lost 6 bases, V lost 0 bases, and 2 bases had no gene match. Germline lookup yields CDR1 LGHNA and CDR2 YNFKEQ. CDR3 in amino acids: CASSQERQGAEAFF. The CDR3 DNA sequence: TGTGCCAGCAGCCAAGAAAGACAGGGGGCTGAAGCTTTCTTT.

This clone came up once. CDR3 DNA sequence: TGTGCCAGCAGCCCAGTCGGGGGACTAGTAACAGATACGCAGTATTTT. Protein: CASSPVGGLVTDTQYF. J is TRBJ2-3 and V is TRBV5-4, with TRBD2 matching over 8 bases. The CDR3 covers 16 residues. CDR1 SGHNT and CDR2 YYREEE come from the germline V gene (reference sequence). The V gene end was trimmed by 4 bases and the J gene end by 3 bases; junction bases not matched to a gene: 10.

The chain has TRBV11-2 and TRBJ1-2; 7 bases agree with TRBD1. CDR3 length: 14 amino acids. Losses at the gene ends were 2 bases for V and 6 bases for J; bases not matched to a gene: 6. Germline loops: CDR1 SGHAT, CDR2 FQNNGV. In DNA, the CDR3 is TGTGCCAGCAGCTTATTACGACAGGGAGATGGCTACACCTTC. It translates to CASSLLRQGDGYTF.

The chain uses TRBV6-6 and TRBJ2-7; D possibly corresponds to TRBD1 (6 bases). Germline values: CDR1 MNHNY, CDR2 SVGAGI (reference sequence). V lost 2 bases and J 4 bases, leaving 12 bases between the germline ends. There are 14 residues in the CDR3. This CDR3 reads CASSYGGRGYEQYF. In DNA, the CDR3 is TGTGCCAGCAGTTACGGTGGCAGGGGTTACGAGCAGTACTTC.

V usage is TRBV7-2 and J usage is TRBJ2-4, with a tentative D call TRBD1 (6 bases). CDR1 and CDR2 (germline): SGHTA, FQGNSA. The CDR3 sequence is 13 residues long. The V gene lost 0 bases and the J gene lost 6 bases, with 6 bases spanning the gap. CDR3 nucleotides: TGTGCCAGCAGCTTAGCGGGGGCAAACATTCAGTACTTC. As protein: CASSLAGANIQYF.

The chain is built from TRBV5-6 and TRBJ1-1; D not certain. The V gene lost 0 bases and the J gene lost 4 bases, with 7 bases spanning the gap. Germline V gene sequence: CDR1 SGHDT, CDR2 YYEEEE. The CDR3 runs to 13 residues. The CDR3 sequence: CASSLDTTTEAFF. DNA for the CDR3: TGTGCCAGCAGCTTGGATACAACCACTGAAGCTTTCTTT.

V usage is TRBV27 and J usage is TRBJ1-5, with no clear D. Between the trimmed V and J ends, which lost 5 bases and 0 bases, there was a span of 8 bases. Germline CDR1 MNHEY, CDR2 SMNVEV (reference sequence). The CDR3 loop spans 14 amino acids. For the CDR3, the DNA is TGTGCCAGCAGTGCGGGAAATAGCAATCAGCCCCAGCATTTT. Its protein is CASSAGNSNQPQHF.

Only one count was recorded for this clone. The chain carries TRBV10-3 and TRBJ2-1; 8 bases agree with TRBD2. The CDR3 spans 14 residues. Germline CDR1 and CDR2: ENHRY and SYGVKD. The ends lost 10 bases at V and 3 bases at J; junction bases unmatched: 8. Here the CDR3 DNA reads TGTGCCAGTACTAGCGGAGCCGACTACAATGAGCAGTTCTTC. Protein product: CASTSGADYNEQFF.

This clone came up once. This sequence joins TRBV30 and TRBJ1-1, with a weak D call TRBD1 (6 bases). V lost 7 bases and J lost 0, with 15 bases in between. The CDR3 length is 14 residues. Germline CDR1 is GTSNPN and CDR2 is SVGIG (reference sequence). The CDR3 coding sequence is TGTGCCTCCCACCAGGGGAGAATGAACACTGAAGCTTTCTTT. Amino acids: CASHQGRMNTEAFF.

The chain links TRBV30 to TRBJ1-2; a weak D match, TRBD1 (6 bases). Germline CDR1 reads GTSNPN; CDR2 reads SVGIG (reference sequence). CDR3 length equals 12 residues. The V end lost 3 bases, the J end lost 8 bases, and 13 bases lay between the germline ends. CDR3 coding DNA: TGTGCCTGGAGCCCCGGACAGTTAGGCTACACCTTC. Protein sequence: CAWSPGQLGYTF. Combining the CDR3 with reference TRBV30 and TRBJ1-2 gives the whole variable domain SQTIHQWPATLVQPVGSPLSLECTVEGTSNPNLYWYRQAAGRGLQLLFYSVGIGQISSEVPQNLSASRPQDRQFILSSKKLLLSDSGFYLCAWSPGQLGYTFGSGTRLTVV.

V is TRBV6-4 and J is TRBJ1-5; D call uncertain. Trimming took 7 bases from V and 4 from J, leaving 11 bases between them. CDR1 MRHNA and CDR2 SNTAGT come from the germline V gene. This CDR3 spans 13 amino acids. CDR3: CASTGGFNQPQHF. As DNA, the CDR3 is TGTGCCAGCACGGGAGGGTTTAATCAGCCCCAGCATTTT.

V and J are TRBV11-3 and TRBJ2-3, with a possible D match to TRBD1 (6 bases). The V gene's germline CDR1 is SGHNT and CDR2 YENEEA. Trimming shortened V by 1 base and J by 7 bases, and 12 bases separated the two germline ends. The CDR3 is 14 amino acids. Here the CDR3 DNA reads TGTGCCAGCAGCTTAGGACAGGATGCAAATACGCAGTATTTT. This encodes CASSLGQDANTQYF.

The chain combines TRBV6-5 with TRBJ2-2; 8 bases agree with TRBD2. There are 15 residues in the CDR3. V shed 5 bases and J 7 bases; nucleotides not matched to a gene: 9. Germline CDR1 and CDR2: MNHEY and SVGAGI. The CDR3 reads CASSGFGGADGELFF. Written as DNA, the CDR3 is TGTGCCAGCAGTGGCTTCGGGGGGGCTGACGGGGAGCTGTTTTTT.

CDR3 nucleotides: TGTGCCAGCAGCGAGGGACAGGGCTACGAGCAGTACTTC. This codes for CASSEGQGYEQYF. V gene TRBV13 combines with J gene TRBJ2-7, with TRBD1 matching over 9 bases. V was pared by 5 bases and J by 3 bases, with 2 bases of the junction left unmatched. The germline CDR1 and CDR2 sequences are PRHDT and FYEKMQ (reference sequence). The CDR3 has 13 amino acids. The full variable domain, completed using reference TRBV13 and TRBJ2-7, is AAGVIQSPRHLIKEKRETATLKCYPIPRHDTVYWYQQGPGQDPQFLISFYEKMQSDKGSIPDRFSAQQFSDYHSELNMSSLELGDSALYFCASSEGQGYEQYFGPGTRLTVT.

As for this clone: One junction end disagrees with the germline gene, perhaps due to a read error. This chain joins TRBV5-4 and TRBJ2-6; possibly TRBD1 for D (5 bases). The V gene's germline CDR1 is SGHNT and CDR2 YYREEE (reference sequence). The CDR3 loop spans 14 amino acids. The CDR3 DNA reads as TGTGCCAGCAGCTTGGTCGATGGGGCCAACGGCCTGACTTTC. It yields the protein CASSLVDGANGLTF.

The rearrangement links TRBV5-6 to TRBJ2-7; D is possibly TRBD1 (6 bases). V was cut by 4 bases and J by 3 bases, with 11 bases left in between. The CDR3 is 13 amino acids. CDR1 and CDR2 (germline): SGHDT, YYEEEE. The CDR3: CASSGTGFYEQYF. CDR3 nucleotide sequence: TGTGCCAGCAGCGGAACAGGGTTCTACGAGCAGTACTTC.

This chain's CDR3 is CASSDGTGAGNTIYF. As DNA, the CDR3 is TGTGCCAGCAGCGACGGGACTGGAGCTGGAAACACCATATATTTT. The rearrangement links TRBV7-9 to TRBJ1-3; the D gene is possibly TRBD1 (5 bases). Germline CDR1 SEHNR, CDR2 FQNEAQ (reference sequence). The CDR3 runs 15 residues. V was clipped by 5 bases and J by 2 bases, with 13 bases between them.

The rearrangement links TRBV5-1 to TRBJ1-5; D unresolved. This CDR3 spans 15 amino acids. Trimming shortened V by 2 bases and J by 2 bases, and 11 bases separated the two germline ends. Germline V gene data show CDR1 as SGHRS and CDR2 as YFSETQ. The CDR3 nucleotides read TGCGCCAGCAGCTTATTGGGCGACGGCAATCAGCCCCAGCATTTT. This encodes CASSLLGDGNQPQHF.